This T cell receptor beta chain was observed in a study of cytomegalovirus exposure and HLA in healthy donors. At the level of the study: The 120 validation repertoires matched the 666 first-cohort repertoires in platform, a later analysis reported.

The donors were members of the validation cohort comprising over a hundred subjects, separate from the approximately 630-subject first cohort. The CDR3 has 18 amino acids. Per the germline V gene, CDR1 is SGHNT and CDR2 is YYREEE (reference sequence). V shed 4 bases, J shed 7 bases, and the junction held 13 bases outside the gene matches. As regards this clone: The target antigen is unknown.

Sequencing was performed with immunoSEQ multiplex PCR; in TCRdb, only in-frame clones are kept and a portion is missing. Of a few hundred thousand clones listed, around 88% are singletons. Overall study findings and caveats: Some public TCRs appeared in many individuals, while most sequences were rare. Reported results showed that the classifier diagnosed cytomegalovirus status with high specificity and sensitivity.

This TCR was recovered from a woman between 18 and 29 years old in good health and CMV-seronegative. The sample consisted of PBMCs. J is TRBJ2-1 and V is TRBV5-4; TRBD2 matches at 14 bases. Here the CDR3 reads CASSPRGGGLAGVNEQFF. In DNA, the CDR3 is TGTGCCAGCAGCCCCAGGGGAGGGGGACTAGCGGGAGTTAATGAGCAGTTCTTC.